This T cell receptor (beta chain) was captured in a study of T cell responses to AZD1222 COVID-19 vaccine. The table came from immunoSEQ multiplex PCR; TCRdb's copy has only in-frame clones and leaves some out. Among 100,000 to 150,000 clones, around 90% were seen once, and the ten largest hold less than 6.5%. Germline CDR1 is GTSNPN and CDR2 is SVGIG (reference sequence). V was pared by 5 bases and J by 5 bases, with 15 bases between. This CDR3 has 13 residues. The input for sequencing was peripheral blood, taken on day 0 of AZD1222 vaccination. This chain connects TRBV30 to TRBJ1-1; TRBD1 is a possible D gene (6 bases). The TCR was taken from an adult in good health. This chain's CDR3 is CAWGPYQGTEAFF. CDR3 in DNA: TGTGCCTGGGGCCCATACCAGGGGACTGAAGCTTTCTTT.